Listed below are T cell receptor beta chains from one sample, sequenced in a study of blood T cell repertoires in COVID-19. Assay used: immunoSEQ multiplex PCR; TCRdb lists only in-frame clones, some missing. Here the sample spans about 480,000 clones, around 89% being singletons. The sample taken for sequencing was PBMCs or T cells enriched from blood (not recorded which). The receptor source for this set is a woman between 35 and 50 years old who had recovered from COVID-19. Each CDR3 is given with its conserved first and last residue. The D gene is left open where the match is weak. Where a row states a size, it is once, few, many or the class of an expanded clone; other rows omit it.

v_gene	j_gene	abundance	d_gene	len	CDR3aa	CDR3nt
TRBV6-2/TRBV6-3	TRBJ1-1	-	-	16	CASSYSQVLVGTEAFF	TGTGCCAGCAGTTACTCCCAGGTATTAGTAGGCACTGAAGCTTTCTTT
TRBV25-1	TRBJ2-1	-	TRBD2	14	CASTSGRTYNEQFF	TGTGCCAGCACTAGCGGGAGGACCTACAATGAGCAGTTCTTC
TRBV9	TRBJ2-2	once	-	14	CASSVGWPTGELFF	TGTGCCAGCAGCGTAGGGTGGCCGACCGGGGAGCTGTTTTTT
TRBV4-1	TRBJ1-2	-	TRBD1	18	CASSHLRDRLPTVYGYTF	TGCGCCAGCAGCCACCTCCGGGACAGGCTCCCAACCGTCTATGGCTACACCTTC
TRBV20-1	TRBJ1-1	-	-	11	CSVPVNTEAFF	TGCAGTGTCCCAGTGAACACTGAAGCTTTCTTT
TRBV29-1	TRBJ2-2	-	-	15	CSGRNGQYQDGELFF	TGCAGCGGCCGAAACGGACAGTACCAAGACGGGGAGCTGTTTTTT
TRBV10-1	TRBJ1-2	-	-	14	CASSESGEVDGYTF	TGCGCCAGCAGTGAGTCCGGGGAGGTCGATGGCTACACCTTC
TRBV19	TRBJ1-2	-	TRBD1	15	CASSWGQGAYGGYTF	TGTGCCAGTAGTTGGGGTCAGGGGGCTTATGGTGGCTACACCTTC
TRBV11-3	TRBJ2-1	few	TRBD2	15	CASLPNSGRVNEQFF	TGTGCCAGCTTACCGAATAGCGGGAGGGTTAATGAGCAGTTCTTC
TRBV11-3	TRBJ2-1	-	TRBD2	19	CASSRKTSGRAGSYNEQFF	TGTGCCAGCAGCCGGAAGACTAGCGGTCGGGCCGGCTCCTACAATGAGCAGTTCTTC
TRBV6-2/TRBV6-3	TRBJ1-2	-	TRBD1	13	CASSPQGTGGYTF	TGTGCCAGCAGCCCACAGGGGACGGGCGGCTACACCTTC
TRBV4-3	TRBJ1-2	-	TRBD1	15	CASRRTGQILYGYTF	TGCGCCAGCAGACGAACGGGACAGATACTCTATGGCTACACCTTC
TRBV5-1	TRBJ2-1	-	TRBD1	16	CASSLGGQGTYNEQFF	TGCGCCAGCAGCTTGGGGGGACAGGGGACCTACAATGAGCAGTTCTTC
TRBV6-5	TRBJ2-7	-	TRBD1	14	CASSTRQGAYEQYF	TGTGCCAGCAGTACACGTCAGGGGGCCTACGAGCAGTACTTC
TRBV10-1	TRBJ2-5	-	TRBD1	14	CASSQTGAQETQYF	TGCGCCAGCAGTCAGACAGGGGCTCAAGAGACCCAGTACTTC
TRBV11-2	TRBJ1-2	-	TRBD1	13	CASSPMTGSGYTF	TGTGCCAGCAGCCCGATGACAGGGTCTGGCTACACCTTC
TRBV7-9	TRBJ1-1	-	-	15	CASSWGGRRSLEAFF	TGTGCCAGCAGCTGGGGGGGGCGACGGTCCCTTGAAGCTTTCTTT
TRBV6-4	TRBJ1-1	-	-	18	CASSDLPRSLGGNTEAFF	TGTGCCAGCAGTGATCTGCCAAGGTCTTTAGGGGGGAACACTGAAGCTTTCTTT
TRBV30	TRBJ1-1	once	TRBD1	13	CAWTMDRGTEAFF	TGTGCCTGGACCATGGACAGGGGCACTGAAGCTTTCTTT
TRBV12-5	TRBJ1-4	-	TRBD1	16	CASGQTGQGEVEKLFF	TGTGCTAGTGGACAAACAGGACAGGGGGAGGTGGAAAAACTGTTTTTT
TRBV18	TRBJ2-3	once	-	16	CASSLTRGLRTDTQYF	TGTGCCAGCTCACTAACCCGCGGCCTTCGCACAGATACGCAGTATTTT
TRBV7-9	TRBJ1-1	-	TRBD1	15	CAGHDRTGTNTEAFF	TGTGCCGGCCACGACCGGACAGGGACCAACACTGAAGCTTTCTTT
TRBV3-1/TRBV3-2	TRBJ1-2	-	-	12	CASSQDMTHYTF	TGTGCCAGCAGCCAAGATATGACTCACTACACCTTC
TRBV7-7	TRBJ2-1	-	TRBD2	16	CASSPGTSGTGHEQFF	TGTGCCAGCAGCCCAGGGACTAGCGGGACCGGGCATGAGCAGTTCTTC
TRBV9	TRBJ2-2	-	-	16	CASSAHSSPNTGELFF	TGTGCCAGCAGCGCCCATTCGAGTCCAAACACCGGGGAGCTGTTTTTT
TRBV3-1/TRBV3-2	TRBJ2-3	-	TRBD2	18	CASSQDLLKRELQDTQYF	TGTGCCAGCAGCCAAGATCTACTCAAGCGGGAGTTGCAAGATACGCAGTATTTT
TRBV19	TRBJ1-5	-	-	15	CASSTPGGLNQPQHF	TGTGCCAGTAGTACCCCCGGGGGTCTGAATCAGCCCCAGCATTTT
TRBV5-4	TRBJ1-1	-	TRBD1	15	CASSLEEGANTEAFF	TGTGCCAGCAGCTTAGAGGAGGGGGCGAACACTGAAGCTTTCTTT
TRBV2	TRBJ1-5	-	-	14	CASRPPGVNQPQHF	TGTGCCAGCAGGCCTCCGGGAGTTAATCAGCCCCAGCATTTT
TRBV6-5	TRBJ1-5	-	TRBD1	14	CASSYGQGNKPQHF	TGTGCCAGCAGTTACGGACAGGGTAATAAGCCCCAGCATTTT
TRBV5-1	TRBJ2-5	-	TRBD2	16	CASSSGLGTDQETQYF	TGCGCCAGCAGCTCCGGACTAGGCACCGATCAAGAGACCCAGTACTTC
TRBV7-2	TRBJ2-1	-	TRBD2	15	CASSFLAGGAAEQFF	TGTGCCAGCAGCTTCCTAGCGGGAGGTGCGGCTGAGCAGTTCTTC
TRBV2	TRBJ1-5	-	-	12	CASGLHNQPQHF	TGTGCCAGTGGACTTCACAATCAGCCCCAGCATTTT
TRBV7-2	TRBJ2-3	-	-	13	CASSPSRTDTQYF	TGTGCCAGCAGCCCCAGTCGCACAGATACGCAGTATTTT
TRBV27	TRBJ1-1	-	-	15	CASSLTPQGVGEAFF	TGTGCCAGCAGTTTAACCCCACAGGGTGTGGGTGAAGCTTTCTTT
TRBV19	TRBJ1-5	-	-	15	CASSIGTDSNQPQHF	TGTGCCAGTAGTATAGGGACAGATAGCAATCAGCCCCAGCATTTT
TRBV25-1	TRBJ2-6	-	TRBD1	18	CASSGQDRVYSGANVLTF	TGTGCCAGCAGTGGTCAGGACAGGGTTTACTCTGGGGCCAACGTCCTGACTTTC
TRBV7-9	TRBJ2-4	-	TRBD1	18	CASSLASTGWGSKNIQYF	TGTGCCAGCAGCTTAGCATCGACAGGGTGGGGATCCAAAAACATTCAGTACTTC
TRBV29-1	TRBJ2-1	once	TRBD2	12	CSVGLAGNEQFF	TGCAGCGTGGGACTAGCGGGCAATGAGCAGTTCTTC
TRBV6-5	TRBJ1-5	once	-	14	CASSQTGPGQPQHF	TGTGCCAGCAGCCAGACAGGTCCAGGTCAGCCCCAGCATTTT
TRBV5-4	TRBJ2-3	-	TRBD1	17	CASSLSGGHGLWDTQYF	TGTGCCAGCAGCTTATCAGGGGGCCACGGATTGTGGGATACGCAGTATTTT
TRBV30	TRBJ1-6	-	-	16	CAWSVGGGSYNSPLHF	TGTGCCTGGAGTGTGGGTGGAGGATCCTATAATTCACCCCTCCACTTT
TRBV5-8	TRBJ1-5	-	TRBD1	16	CASSPLQGGGNQPQHF	TGTGCCAGCAGCCCTCTCCAGGGGGGAGGCAATCAGCCCCAGCATTTT
TRBV9	TRBJ2-5	-	TRBD1	15	CASSLTRGRQETQYF	TGTGCCAGCAGCCTAACGAGGGGGCGACAAGAGACCCAGTACTTC
TRBV18	TRBJ1-6	-	-	15	CASSGGTANNSPLHF	TGTGCCAGCTCAGGAGGGACGGCAAATAATTCACCCCTCCACTTT
TRBV5-6	TRBJ1-6	-	-	15	CASSLVARLNSPLHF	TGTGCCAGCAGCTTGGTGGCCAGACTTAATTCACCCCTCCACTTT
TRBV5-1	TRBJ2-5	-	-	16	CASSLRQSLYQETQYF	TGCGCCAGCAGCCTAAGACAGAGTCTGTACCAAGAGACCCAGTACTTC
TRBV27	TRBJ2-4	-	TRBD1	14	CASSVGTGLHIQYF	TGTGCCAGCAGTGTAGGGACAGGGTTACACATTCAGTACTTC
TRBV24-1	TRBJ1-5	-	-	13	CATSDLTGQPQHF	TGTGCCACCAGTGATTTGACAGGGCAGCCCCAGCATTTT
TRBV7-2	TRBJ1-2	-	TRBD1	16	CASSLTGTALNYGYTF	TGTGCCAGCAGCCTCACCGGGACAGCACTTAACTATGGCTACACCTTC
TRBV11-3	TRBJ1-1	-	-	19	CASSLVSGFSRSANTEAFF	TGTGCCAGCAGCTTAGTTTCCGGCTTTTCGAGGTCGGCGAACACTGAAGCTTTCTTT
TRBV29-1	TRBJ1-3	-	-	16	CSVAGGTENPGNTIYF	TGCAGCGTGGCGGGGGGGACTGAAAATCCTGGAAACACCATATATTTT
TRBV5-4	TRBJ2-1	-	-	14	CASSRPLATNEQFF	TGTGCCAGCAGCAGACCACTAGCTACCAATGAGCAGTTCTTC
TRBV18	TRBJ1-2	-	-	11	CASSPANGYTF	TGTGCCAGCTCACCCGCGAATGGCTACACCTTC
TRBV10-3	TRBJ2-5	once	-	13	CAISGGDGETQYF	TGTGCCATCAGTGGGGGGGACGGAGAGACCCAGTACTTC
TRBV5-4	TRBJ1-2	-	-	17	CASSSLHDMAITYGYTF	TGTGCCAGCAGCTCCTTACACGACATGGCCATAACCTATGGCTACACCTTC
TRBV27	TRBJ2-1	-	TRBD2	15	CASSLGTSGGGEQFF	TGTGCCAGCAGTTTGGGGACTAGCGGGGGGGGTGAGCAGTTCTTC
TRBV25-1	TRBJ1-2	-	-	13	CASSESVRDGYTF	TGTGCCAGCAGTGAATCCGTCCGGGATGGCTACACCTTC
TRBV5-6	TRBJ1-6	-	TRBD1	16	CASSLARGQGYSPLHF	TGTGCCAGCAGCTTGGCCCGGGGACAGGGGTATTCACCCCTCCACTTT